This T cell receptor beta chain was recovered during a study of graft-versus-host responses after intestinal transplantation. Some clones are missing from TCRdb's copy, which holds only in-frame ones; the method was immunoSEQ multiplex PCR. The sample contains about 6,800 clones, roughly a quarter of which appear only once. V was pared by 1 base and J by 3 bases, with 10 bases between. Per germline, CDR1 LNHDA and CDR2 SQIVND (reference sequence). The CDR3 runs 14 residues. The clonotype originates from a human patient who received an intestinal transplant. The chain uses TRBV19 and TRBJ2-7; maybe TRBD1 (6 bases). Sequencing used alloreactive CD4+ T cells from a mixed lymphocyte reaction culture, obtained before intestinal transplant. The subset is: CFSE-low proliferating T cells sorted from approximately 6-day pre-transplant mixed lymphocyte reaction (GvH or HvG direction). Written as DNA, the CDR3 is TGTGCCAGTAGTATAGGGGACACAGACTACGAGCAGTACTTC. It yields the protein CASSIGDTDYEQYF.